The T cell receptor beta chain under discussion was sequenced for a study of T cells in Graves' hyperthyroidism and ophthalmopathy. About the research overall: Initial diagnosis, before any treatment, was when peripheral blood was collected.

In its sample, this clonotype was seen many times. Amplified regions were TCR beta CDR3 sequences from RNA transcripts. In the first-round RT-PCR of the TCR CDR3, the HTBI primer set was used. TCRdb used MiXCR to reprocess the multiplex PCR reads, holding one entry per CDR3 protein. The repertoire has some 500,000 distinct CDR3 sequences, about 16% of them found once; the top ten carry over 25%. This CDR3 comprises 14 residues. Trimming left V 4 bases short and J 4 bases short, with 14 bases between. From germline, CDR1 is MDHEN and CDR2 SYDVKM. Exclusion criteria comprised uncontrolled infection, other autoimmune disease, pregnancy or lactation.

Source material: blood. This receptor was taken from a woman in her thirties with Graves' ophthalmopathy. J is TRBJ2-7 and V is TRBV28, with a possible D match to TRBD1 (5 bases). CDR3 protein: CASSSQGMRYEQYF. In DNA form, the CDR3 reads TGTGCCAGCAGTTCCCAGGGTATGAGGTACGAGCAGTACTTC.